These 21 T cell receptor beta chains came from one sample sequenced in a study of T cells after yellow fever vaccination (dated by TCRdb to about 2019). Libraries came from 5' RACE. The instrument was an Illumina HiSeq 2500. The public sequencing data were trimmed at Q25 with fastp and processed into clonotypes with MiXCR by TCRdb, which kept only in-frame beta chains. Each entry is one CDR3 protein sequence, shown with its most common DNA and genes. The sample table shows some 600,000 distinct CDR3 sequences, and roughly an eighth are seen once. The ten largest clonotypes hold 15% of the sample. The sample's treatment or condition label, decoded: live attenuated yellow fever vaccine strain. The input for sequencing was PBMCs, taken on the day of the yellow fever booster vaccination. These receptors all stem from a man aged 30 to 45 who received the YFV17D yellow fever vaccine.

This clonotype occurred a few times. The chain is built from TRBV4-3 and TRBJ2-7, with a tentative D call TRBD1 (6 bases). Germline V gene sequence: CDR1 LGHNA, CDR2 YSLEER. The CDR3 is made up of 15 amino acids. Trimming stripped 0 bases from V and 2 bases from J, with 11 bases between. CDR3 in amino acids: CASSQDRGSPYEQYF. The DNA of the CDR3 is TGCGCCAGCAGCCAAGATAGGGGGTCCCCCTACGAGCAGTACTTC.

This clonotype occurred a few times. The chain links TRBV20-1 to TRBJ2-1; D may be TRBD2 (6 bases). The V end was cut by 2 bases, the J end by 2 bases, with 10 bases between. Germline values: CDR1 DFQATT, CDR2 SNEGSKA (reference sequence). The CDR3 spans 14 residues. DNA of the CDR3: TGCAGTGCTAGACAGACGGGAGCCTACAATGAGCAGTTCTTC. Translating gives CSARQTGAYNEQFF.

CDR3 sequence: CASSFTSGRDKVETQYF. CDR3 bases: TGCGCCAGCAGCTTTACTAGCGGGAGAGACAAGGTGGAGACCCAGTACTTC. V is TRBV5-1 and J is TRBJ2-5; 11 bases map to TRBD2. After removal of 2 bases from V and 5 bases from J, the junction contained 11 bases not matched to a gene. CDR3 size: 17 residues. Per the germline V gene, CDR1 is SGHRS and CDR2 is YFSETQ.

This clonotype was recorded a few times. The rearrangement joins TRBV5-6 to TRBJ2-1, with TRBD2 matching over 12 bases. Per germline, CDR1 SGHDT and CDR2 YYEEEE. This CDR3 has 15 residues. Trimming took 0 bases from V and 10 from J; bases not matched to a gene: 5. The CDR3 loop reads CASSLVTSGRDEQFF. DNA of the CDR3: TGTGCCAGCAGCTTGGTGACTAGCGGGAGAGACGAGCAGTTCTTC.

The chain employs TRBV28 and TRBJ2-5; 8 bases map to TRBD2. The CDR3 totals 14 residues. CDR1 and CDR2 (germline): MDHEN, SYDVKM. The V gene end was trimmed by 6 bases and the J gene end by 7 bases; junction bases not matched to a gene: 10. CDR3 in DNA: TGTGCCAGCAGCCCTCTGGGGCGGGGGGCGACCCAGTACTTC. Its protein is CASSPLGRGATQYF. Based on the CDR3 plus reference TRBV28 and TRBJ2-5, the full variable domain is DVKVTQSSRYLVKRTGEKVFLECVQDMDHENMFWYRQDPGLGLRLIYFSYDVKMKEKGDIPEGYSVSREKKERFSLILESASTNQTSMYLCASSPLGRGATQYFGPGTRLLVL.

The CDR3 coding sequence is TGTGCCAGCAGCTCGTTGGACAGGGGGGGAGCTTTCTTT. Its protein product is CASSSLDRGGAFF. The chain has TRBV7-9 and TRBJ1-1; 10 positions match TRBD1. V lost 4 bases and J lost 10; bases outside the gene matches: 6. The germline CDR1 and CDR2 sequences are SEHNR and FQNEAQ (reference sequence). CDR3 length: 13 residues.

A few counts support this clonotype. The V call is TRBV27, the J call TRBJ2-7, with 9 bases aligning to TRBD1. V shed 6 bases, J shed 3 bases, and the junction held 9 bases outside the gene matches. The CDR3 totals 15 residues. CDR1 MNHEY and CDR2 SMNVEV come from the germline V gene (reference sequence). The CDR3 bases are TGTGCCAGCAGCCGCCGCCCGGGACAGGGCTACGAGCAGTACTTC. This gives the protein CASSRRPGQGYEQYF.

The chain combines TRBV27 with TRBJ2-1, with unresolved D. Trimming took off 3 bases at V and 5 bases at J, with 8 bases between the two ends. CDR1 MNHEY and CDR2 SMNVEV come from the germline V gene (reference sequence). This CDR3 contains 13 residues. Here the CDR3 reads CASSFSVDNEQFF. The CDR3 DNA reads TGTGCCAGCAGTTTCTCAGTTGACAATGAGCAGTTCTTC.

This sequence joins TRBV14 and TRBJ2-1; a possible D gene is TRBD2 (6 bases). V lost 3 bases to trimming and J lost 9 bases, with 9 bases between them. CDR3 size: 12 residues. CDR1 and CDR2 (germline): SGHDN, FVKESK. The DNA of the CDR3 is TGTGCCAGCAGCCACGGGAGTGGTGAGCAGTTCTTC. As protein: CASSHGSGEQFF.

In DNA, the CDR3 is TGTGCCAGCAGCTCCTACGCGGCGCGTGGAAACACCATATATTTT. It encodes CASSSYAARGNTIYF. V usage is TRBV7-9 and J usage is TRBJ1-3, with D unclear. The CDR3 is made up of 15 amino acids. Germline lookup yields CDR1 SEHNR and CDR2 FQNEAQ (reference sequence). V lost 4 bases to trimming and J lost 3 bases, with 13 bases between them.

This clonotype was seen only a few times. The CDR3 loop is CASSYSGSSGELFF. As DNA, the CDR3 is TGTGCCAGCAGCTATAGCGGGAGCTCCGGGGAGCTGTTTTTT. The chain combines TRBV7-2 with TRBJ2-2, with 9 bases identical to TRBD2. The CDR3 runs to 14 residues. V shed 4 bases and J 6 bases; nucleotides not matched to a gene: 3. Germline V gives CDR1 SGHTA, CDR2 FQGNSA.

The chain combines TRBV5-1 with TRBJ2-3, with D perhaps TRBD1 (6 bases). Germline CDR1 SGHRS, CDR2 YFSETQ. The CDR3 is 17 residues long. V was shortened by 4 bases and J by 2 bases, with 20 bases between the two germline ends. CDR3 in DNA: TGCGCCAGCAGCCCAGATCCGGGACACGGTTCCACAGATACGCAGTATTTT. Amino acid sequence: CASSPDPGHGSTDTQYF.

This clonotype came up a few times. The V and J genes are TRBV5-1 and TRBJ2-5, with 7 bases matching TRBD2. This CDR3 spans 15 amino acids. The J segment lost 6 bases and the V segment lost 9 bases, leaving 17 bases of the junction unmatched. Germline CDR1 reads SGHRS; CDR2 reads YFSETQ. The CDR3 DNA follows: TGCGCCACCGCCGGCGAAGCGGGAATCAAGCAGACCCAGTACTTC. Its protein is CATAGEAGIKQTQYF.

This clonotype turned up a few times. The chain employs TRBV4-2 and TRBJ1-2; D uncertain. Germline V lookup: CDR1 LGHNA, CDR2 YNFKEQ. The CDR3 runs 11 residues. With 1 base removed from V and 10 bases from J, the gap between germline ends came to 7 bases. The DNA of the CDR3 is TGTGCCAGCAGCCAAGGGACCCTCTACACCTTC. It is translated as CASSQGTLYTF.

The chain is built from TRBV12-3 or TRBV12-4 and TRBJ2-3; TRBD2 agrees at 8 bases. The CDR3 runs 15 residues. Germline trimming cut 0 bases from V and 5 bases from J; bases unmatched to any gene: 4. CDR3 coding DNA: TGTGCCAGCAGTTTAGCTAGCGGGGCCGTAGATACGCAGTATTTT. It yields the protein CASSLASGAVDTQYF.

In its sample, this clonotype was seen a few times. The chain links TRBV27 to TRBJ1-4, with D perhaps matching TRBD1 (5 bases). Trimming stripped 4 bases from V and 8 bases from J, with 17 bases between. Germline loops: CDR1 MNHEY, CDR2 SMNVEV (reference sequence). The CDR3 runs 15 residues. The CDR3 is CASSSPPGIGEKLFF. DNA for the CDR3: TGTGCCAGCAGTTCCCCCCCAGGGATTGGGGAAAAACTGTTTTTT.

CDR3 protein: CASSPSGARYTF. DNA for the CDR3: TGTGCCAGCAGTCCATCAGGGGCCCGCTACACCTTC. This rearrangement joins TRBV12-3 or TRBV12-4 to TRBJ1-2, with a tentative D call TRBD1 (6 bases). The CDR3 length is 12 residues. V was shortened by 5 bases and J by 9 bases, with 13 bases between the two germline ends.

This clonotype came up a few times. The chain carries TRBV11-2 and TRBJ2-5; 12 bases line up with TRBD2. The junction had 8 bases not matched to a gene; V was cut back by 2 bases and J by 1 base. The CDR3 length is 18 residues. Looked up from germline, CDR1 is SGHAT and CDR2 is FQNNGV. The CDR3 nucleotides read TGTGCCAGCAGCTTAAAGACAACTAGCGGGAGGTTCCAAGAGACCCAGTACTTC. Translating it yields CASSLKTTSGRFQETQYF.

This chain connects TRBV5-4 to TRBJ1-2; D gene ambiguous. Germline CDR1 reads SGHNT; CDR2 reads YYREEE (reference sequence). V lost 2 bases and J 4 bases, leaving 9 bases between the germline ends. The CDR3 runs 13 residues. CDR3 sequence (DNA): TGTGCCAGCAGCTTAGGCAGCATCTATGGCTACACCTTC. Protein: CASSLGSIYGYTF.

The DNA of the CDR3 is TGCAGTTCCCGGAAAGCGGGAGGGCCAGGTGAGCAGTTCTTC. This sequence encodes CSSRKAGGPGEQFF. V and J are TRBV20-1 and TRBJ2-1, with TRBD2 matching over 10 bases. CDR1 DFQATT and CDR2 SNEGSKA come from the germline V gene (reference sequence). With 8 bases clipped from V and 9 bases from J, the junction kept 13 bases outside the gene matches. The CDR3 runs 14 residues.

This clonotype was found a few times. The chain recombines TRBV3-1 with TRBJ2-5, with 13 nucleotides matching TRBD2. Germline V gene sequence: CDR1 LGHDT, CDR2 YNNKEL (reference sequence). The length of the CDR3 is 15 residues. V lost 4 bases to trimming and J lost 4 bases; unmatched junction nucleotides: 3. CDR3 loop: CASSRGTSGIETQYF. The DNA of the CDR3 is TGTGCCAGCAGCCGTGGGACTAGCGGGATAGAGACCCAGTACTTC.